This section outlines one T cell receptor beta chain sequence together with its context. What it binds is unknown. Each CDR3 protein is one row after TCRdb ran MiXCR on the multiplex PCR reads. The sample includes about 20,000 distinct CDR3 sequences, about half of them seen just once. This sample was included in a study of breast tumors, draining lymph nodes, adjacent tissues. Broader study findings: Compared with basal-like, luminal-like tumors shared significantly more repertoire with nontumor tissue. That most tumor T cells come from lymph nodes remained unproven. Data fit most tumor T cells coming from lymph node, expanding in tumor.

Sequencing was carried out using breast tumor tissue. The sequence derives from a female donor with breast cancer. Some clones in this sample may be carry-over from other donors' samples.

CDR3 DNA: TGCGCCAGAGGGGGGGTGACTAGCGGGAGAAGCCACGAGCAGTACTTC. This encodes CARGGVTSGRSHEQYF. The chain couples TRBV10-1 to TRBJ2-7; 12 bases are a match to TRBD2. Germline V gives CDR1 WNHNN, CDR2 SYGVQD (reference sequence). This CDR3 comprises 16 residues. Unmatched junction bases numbered 14, after V lost 9 bases and J lost 5 bases.